The present entry profiles one T cell receptor beta chain with its context. Germline CDR1 reads SEHNR; CDR2 reads FQNEAQ (reference sequence). V dropped 8 bases and J dropped 0 bases, with 10 bases sitting between them. This CDR3 region has 14 residues. The sample comes from a study of Ad26.COV2.S vaccination and SARS-CoV-2 variants. Treatment given: 19 received Ad26.COV2.S at low or high dose, single or two shots; 5 received placebo; per-sample allocation not given. At day 63 after the first vaccine or placebo injection, samples were drawn. The data were produced by immunoSEQ multiplex PCR, yet TCRdb's version contains in-frame clones alone and is incomplete. The data hold 350,000 to 400,000 clones, with roughly nine tenths observed a single time.

V usage is TRBV7-9 and J usage is TRBJ1-4; D not certain. This receptor was taken from a person between 18 and 60 years old who received the Ad26.COV2.S COVID-19 vaccine or a placebo. This specimen consisted of peripheral blood, obtained in a trial of Ad26.COV2.S vaccine versus placebo. The CDR3 bases are TGTGCCAGCCTCTCAGGTCCAACTAATGAAAAACTGTTTTTT. It yields the protein CASLSGPTNEKLFF.